This T cell receptor beta chain comes out of a study of early T cells in non-severe SARS-CoV-2 infection. This clonotype was counted ten times or more. Looked up from germline, CDR1 is DFQATT and CDR2 is SNEGSKA (reference sequence). This CDR3 region has 14 residues. TCRdb analysed the 5' RACE reads with MiXCR anew, one entry per CDR3 protein. The repertoire consists of 90,000 to 120,000 distinct CDR3 sequences, with approximately 12% occurring once and the leading ten covering around 8%. Source material: whole blood. The origin of this receptor is an adult who was a healthcare worker with PCR-confirmed SARS-CoV-2 infection or an uninfected control (not recorded which). The chain couples TRBV20-1 to TRBJ2-1, with D tentatively TRBD1 or TRBD2 (5 bases each). DNA for the CDR3: TGCAGCCCGCCGGGGCGGCAACCCTACAATGAGCAGTTCTTC. Protein: CSPPGRQPYNEQFF.